The 14 T cell receptor beta chains presented below share a single source sample, sequenced in a study of vaccination effects on CD4 cells after COVID-19 (dated by TCRdb to the early 2020s). For these receptors, no antigen is known. The ViraFEST assay stimulated PBMC with viral peptide pools and then used TCR sequencing to identify antigen-specific CD4+ T cell clonotypes by expansion. After more than 9 days of culture, CD4+ T cells were isolated with the EasySep CD4+ T cell isolation kit. Convalescent patients had PCR-confirmed SARS-CoV-2 infection between March and December 2020, before Alpha, Beta and Delta variants emerged in the United States. Library preparation used the immunoSEQ multiplex PCR assay. Here the immuneACCESS table is served through TCRdb, limited to in-frame sequences with V and J called. Missing clones are a known gap in these copies; in checked studies unresolved V genes cover under half, and the rest lacks a known reason. The sample table records 20,000 to 30,000 clones; roughly three quarters of these occur just once. The ten largest clones represent over 15% of the sample.

The material sequenced was CD4+ T cells from PBMCs cultured with SARS-CoV-2 spike peptides, taken before COVID-19 vaccination. The cell subset or site label for this specimen denotes: SARS-CoV-2 spike overlapping peptide pool stimulation. The source is a human donor who had a prior SARS-CoV-2 infection.

This clone appeared a single time. This chain connects TRBV4-3 to TRBJ2-6; tentatively, D is TRBD1 (6 bases). Germline V gene lookup returns CDR1 LGHNA and CDR2 YSLEER. The CDR3 loop spans 17 amino acids. The V end was cut by 0 bases, the J end by 3 bases, with 12 bases between. The CDR3 loop is CASSQEYGGSGANVLTF. CDR3 in DNA: TGCGCCAGCAGCCAAGAATATGGGGGCAGTGGGGCCAACGTCCTGACTTTC.

The chain uses TRBV15 and TRBJ2-3, with D tentatively TRBD2 (6 bases). The CDR3 loop spans 17 amino acids. The V gene's germline CDR1 is LNHNV and CDR2 YYDKDF (reference sequence). The V end was cut by 0 bases, the J end by 2 bases, with 15 bases between. The CDR3 DNA follows: TGTGCCACCAGCAGAGAGATGGCGGGGTCAGTCACAGATACGCAGTATTTT. This sequence encodes CATSREMAGSVTDTQYF.

V usage is TRBV18 and J usage is TRBJ2-3, with unresolved D. This CDR3 spans 15 amino acids. Trimming shortened V by 3 bases and J by 0 bases, and 10 bases separated the two germline ends. Germline values: CDR1 KGHSH, CDR2 LQKENI. The chain's CDR3 is CASSPTSHSTDTQYF. The CDR3 region has the DNA TGTGCCAGCTCACCCACCAGCCATAGCACAGATACGCAGTATTTT.

V gene TRBV6-1 combines with J gene TRBJ2-7, with D possibly being TRBD1 (6 bases). This CDR3 spans 14 amino acids. CDR1 is MNHNS and CDR2 is SASEGT in the germline V gene. V dropped 3 bases and J dropped 0 bases, with 9 bases sitting between them. CDR3 in DNA: TGTGCCAGCAGTGATAGGACAGCCTCCTACGAGCAGTACTTC. The encoded protein is CASSDRTASYEQYF.

The chain has TRBV2 and TRBJ2-1, with D possibly being TRBD2 (6 bases). The CDR3 runs 13 residues. From germline, CDR1 is SNHLY and CDR2 FYNNEI. The V end lost 4 bases, the J end lost 5 bases, and 9 bases lay between the germline ends. Here the CDR3 DNA reads TGTGCCAGCAGTGGGGGACTTAACAATGAGCAGTTCTTC. Translating it yields CASSGGLNNEQFF.

The gene calls are TRBV4-2 and TRBJ1-4; 7 nucleotides match TRBD1. Trimming removed 6 bases from V and 7 bases from J; junction bases left unmatched: 11. CDR1 is LGHNA, CDR2 YNFKEQ, per germline. The CDR3 consists of 15 residues. CDR3 nucleotides: TGTGCCAGCAGGGTCGTGGAGACAGGGACTGAAAAACTGTTTTTT. Translation gives CASRVVETGTEKLFF.

V is TRBV9 and J is TRBJ1-3; D is unclear. Germline loops: CDR1 SGDLS, CDR2 YYNGEE. The CDR3 length is 16 residues. V shed 3 bases and J shed 0 bases, with 13 bases lying between them. CDR3 residues: CASSADVSSSGNTIYF. CDR3 sequence (DNA): TGTGCCAGCAGCGCCGATGTATCATCCTCTGGAAACACCATATATTTT.

As concerns this clone: The junction and the germline gene differ at one end; a read error may be behind it. V is TRBV7-7 and J is TRBJ2-3; no clear D. CDR1 and CDR2 (germline): SSHAT, FNYEAQ (reference sequence). The CDR3 has 13 residues. The CDR3 protein is CASSLGYTDTQYF. The DNA for the CDR3 is TGTGCTAGCAGCCTGGGGTACACAGATACGCAGTATTTT.

V is TRBV18 and J is TRBJ2-3; D is unresolved. This CDR3 region has 16 residues. The germline gives CDR1 KGHSH, CDR2 LQKENI. V was shortened by 3 bases and J by 6 bases, with 19 bases between the two germline ends. The CDR3 DNA reads as TGTGCCAGCTCACCTTCCAGGAACAGCGTCGTGGATACGCAGTATTTT. Residues: CASSPSRNSVVDTQYF.

This rearrangement joins TRBV19 to TRBJ1-6; D is perhaps TRBD1 (6 bases). V dropped 6 bases and J dropped 10 bases, with 13 bases sitting between them. This CDR3 has 13 amino acids. CDR1 LNHDA and CDR2 SQIVND come from the germline V gene (reference sequence). Here the CDR3 DNA reads TGTGCCAGTAGAGACAGGTTTGAGTCACCCCTCCACTTT. Its translation: CASRDRFESPLHF. The full variable domain, its missing parts supplied by reference TRBV19 and TRBJ1-6, is DGGITQSPKYLFRKEGQNVTLSCEQNLNHDAMYWYRQDPGQGLRLIYYSQIVNDFQKGDIAEGYSVSREKKESFPLTVTSAQKNPTAFYLCASRDRFESPLHFGNGTRLTVT.

This clone was detected a few times. V is TRBV2 and J is TRBJ1-4; no clear D gene. The length of the CDR3 is 10 residues. The V gene lost 9 bases and the J gene lost 10 bases, with 9 bases spanning the gap. Per germline, CDR1 SNHLY and CDR2 FYNNEI. CDR3 bases: TGTGCCAGTGGAGGTGGAAAACTGTTTTTT. It codes for CASGGGKLFF.

This clone was counted once. The CDR3 protein is CASEGGGFTDTQYF. The CDR3 DNA sequence: TGTGCCAGCGAGGGGGGAGGGTTCACAGATACGCAGTATTTT. The J gene is TRBJ2-3, the V gene TRBV6-5; D is possibly TRBD2 (7 bases). CDR3 length: 14 amino acids. V was clipped by 8 bases and J by 2 bases, with 14 bases between them. Germline CDR1 reads MNHEY; CDR2 reads SVGAGI.

This clone was found once. The chain couples TRBV5-4 to TRBJ2-1; 13 positions match TRBD2. The V and J ends lost 1 base and 3 bases, in that order; junction bases with no gene match: 7. The CDR3 runs 18 residues. Germline V lookup: CDR1 SGHNT, CDR2 YYREEE (reference sequence). CDR3 in DNA: TGTGCCAGCAGCTTGACTAGCGGGGGGGACTCCAACTACAATGAGCAGTTCTTC. Amino acids: CASSLTSGGDSNYNEQFF.

The chain uses TRBV5-1 and TRBJ2-1, with 9 bases identical to TRBD1. J lost 8 bases, V lost 2 bases, and 5 bases had no gene match. The CDR3 has 14 residues. Germline CDR1 reads SGHRS; CDR2 reads YFSETQ. CDR3 amino acids: CASSLQGARDEQFF. The CDR3 region has the DNA TGCGCCAGCAGCTTACAGGGGGCTAGGGATGAGCAGTTCTTC.